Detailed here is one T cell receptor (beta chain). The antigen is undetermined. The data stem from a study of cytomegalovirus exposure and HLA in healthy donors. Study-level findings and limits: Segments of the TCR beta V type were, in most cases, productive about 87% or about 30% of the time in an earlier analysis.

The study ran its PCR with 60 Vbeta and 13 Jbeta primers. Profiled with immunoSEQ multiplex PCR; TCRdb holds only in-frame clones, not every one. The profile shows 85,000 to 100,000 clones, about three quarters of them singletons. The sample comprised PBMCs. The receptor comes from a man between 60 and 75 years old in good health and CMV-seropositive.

The CDR3 DNA reads as TGCAGCGTTGAATCGGGGGGCCACAATGAGCAGTTCTTC. Translated, it gives CSVESGGHNEQFF. This chain connects TRBV29-1 to TRBJ2-1; TRBD2 might be the D (7 bases). The CDR3 runs 13 residues. Germline CDR1 SQVTM, CDR2 ANQGSEA. V dropped 2 bases and J dropped 5 bases, with 10 bases sitting between them.